This TCR beta chain was captured by sequencing in a study of human versus mouse CDR3 diversity and MHC coevolution. Study-wide results and limits: Human CDR3s averaged more deletions and insertions than mouse CDR3s. Humans had the largest estimated TCR beta repertoire, around 1.6 million clonotypes. The lowest clonal inequality scores came from most of the three human donors.

Remarks on this clone: Its antigen is still unknown.

TCRdb's table, derived via immunoSEQ multiplex PCR, lists solely in-frame clones and lacks some. The sample consists of about 77,000 clones, around 93% of them appearing once. Trimming took 8 bases from V and 0 from J, leaving 19 bases between them. Looked up from germline, CDR1 is MNHEY and CDR2 is SMNVEV (reference sequence). This CDR3 region has 16 residues. This chain connects TRBV27 to TRBJ1-1; no definite D call. The TCR was taken from a person between 25 and 69 years old in good health. Sequencing input: naive CD4+ T cells from blood. Documented subset: CD45RO-negative CD62L-positive naive CD4 T cells. The DNA for the CDR3 is TGTGCCAGCCGAACCACCGAGGGTACCTTGAACACTGAAGCTTTCTTT. Amino acid sequence: CASRTTEGTLNTEAFF.